Reported below is one TCR beta chain. The CDR3 runs 15 residues. The sample originates from a study of blood T cell repertoires in COVID-19. About the study: The United States, Italy and Spain were the sources of the acute and convalescent COVID-19 samples. PBMCs, B-cell-depleted T cells, or T cells provided the cDNA or gDNA that made up the material.

Followed over time, Seattle patients had been enrolled while infection was active. Source study methods: Nucleated cell number was recorded as an estimate derived from reference gene primer amplification. Method: immunoSEQ multiplex PCR; TCRdb's copy keeps in-frame clones and lacks some. The DNA was the basis for D and trimming; V, J and clone size are from that table. The repertoire holds more than 85,000 clones, with around 90% as singletons. The receptor comes from a woman in her fifties or sixties with COVID-19, enrolled during active disease. Specimen: peripheral blood. The chain joins TRBV21-1 to TRBJ2-7; the table's D gene call, TRBD2, was not cross checked with the DNA. TRBV21-1 is termed a pseudogene. Here the CDR3 reads CASSRITYTSYEQYF. The CDR3 DNA follows: TGTGCCAGCAGCCGTATTACATATACTAGCTACGAGCAGTACTTC.